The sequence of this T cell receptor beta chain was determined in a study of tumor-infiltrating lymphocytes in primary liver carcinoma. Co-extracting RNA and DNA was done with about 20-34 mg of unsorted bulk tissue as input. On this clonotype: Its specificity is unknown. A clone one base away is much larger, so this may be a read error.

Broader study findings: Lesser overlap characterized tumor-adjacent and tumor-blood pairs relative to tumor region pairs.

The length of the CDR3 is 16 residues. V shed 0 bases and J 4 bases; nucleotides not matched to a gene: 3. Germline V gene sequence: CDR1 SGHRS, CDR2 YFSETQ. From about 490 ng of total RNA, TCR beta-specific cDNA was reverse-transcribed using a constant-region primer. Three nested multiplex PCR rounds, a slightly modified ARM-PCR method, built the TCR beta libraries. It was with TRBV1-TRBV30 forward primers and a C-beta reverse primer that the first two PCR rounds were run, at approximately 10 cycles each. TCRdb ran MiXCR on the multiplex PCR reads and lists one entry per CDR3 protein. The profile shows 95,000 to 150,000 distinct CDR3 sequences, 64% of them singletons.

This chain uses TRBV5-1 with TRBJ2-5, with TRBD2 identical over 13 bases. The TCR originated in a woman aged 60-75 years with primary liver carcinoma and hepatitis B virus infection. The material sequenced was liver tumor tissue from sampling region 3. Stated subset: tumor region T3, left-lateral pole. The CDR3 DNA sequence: TGCGCCAGCAGCTTGGGACTAGCGGGAGGAGGAGAGACCCAGTACTTC. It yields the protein CASSLGLAGGGETQYF.